The present entry profiles one TCR beta chain with its context. On ten immunoSEQ deep assay plates, unsorted PBMC DNA was sequenced. Produced via immunoSEQ multiplex PCR; TCRdb's table is partial and in-frame only. The sample consists of 450,000 to 500,000 clones, approximately 80% of them appearing once. The V gene end was trimmed by 3 bases and the J gene end by 4 bases; junction bases not matched to a gene: 4. The CDR3 sequence is 15 residues long. Germline lookup yields CDR1 SGHDT and CDR2 YYEEEE. The data derive from a study of shared clonotypes between healthy human individuals. Across the study: In total, the donors were a couple of women and a few men aged 18 to 49.

The clonotype originates from a woman between 40 and 50 years old in good health. Some clones in this sample may be carry-over from other donors' samples. The rearrangement joins TRBV5-6 to TRBJ2-1, with TRBD2 matching over 10 bases. Sequenced sample: PBMCs. This CDR3 is CASSSTSGKYNEQFF. In DNA, the CDR3 is TGTGCCAGCAGCTCAACTAGCGGGAAATACAATGAGCAGTTCTTC.